This T cell receptor (beta chain) stems from a study of blood T cell repertoires in COVID-19. Study as a whole: The United States, Italy and Spain provided the acute and convalescent COVID-19 samples. The cDNA or gDNA used as material had been derived from T cells, B-cell-depleted T cells, or PBMCs.

The data were produced by immunoSEQ multiplex PCR, yet TCRdb's version contains in-frame clones alone and is incomplete. The sample has 170,000 or so clones, 60% to 80% seen once. The receptor was isolated from a woman between 65 and 79 years old with acute or convalescent COVID-19. Sequences were obtained from peripheral blood.

The CDR3 spells CASSLEEGIYEQYF. In DNA, the CDR3 is TGTGCCAGCAGCTTAGAAGAGGGAATCTACGAGCAGTACTTC. The gene calls are TRBV7-2 and TRBJ2-7; a possible D gene is TRBD2 (5 bases). The CDR3 spans 14 residues. CDR1 and CDR2 from the germline V gene are SGHTA and FQGNSA. V was cut by 1 base and J by 3 bases, with 10 bases left in between.